This TCR beta chain emerged from a study of T cell repertoires in cytomegalovirus infection (dated by TCRdb to between 2018 and 2021). Broadly, across the study: The HLA type of each donor mattered for the analysis, because public TCR beta signatures pointed to carriage of CMV infection along with the matching HLA type. Here is what the overall study found, with its caveats: In both this cohort and an independent cohort of 352 donors, the cumulative frequency of public TCR beta family members distinguished carriers of CMV infection plus the relevant HLA type. The ex vivo response was dominated by HLA-C-restricted CMV-specific TCR beta clonotypes, and the single most frequent clonotype in two of eight donors was supplied by these HLA-C-restricted clonotypes.

TCRdb lists the instrument as Illumina HiSeq 1500. TCRdb ran its own pipeline on the public reads, namely fastp trimming at Q25 and MiXCR clone calling, and kept in-frame beta chains. Entries are consolidated by CDR3 protein sequence, retaining the most common genes and DNA. The sample data list about 460,000 distinct CDR3 sequences, and over 9% of these were observed just once. More than 8.5% of the sample goes to the ten largest clones. From a lookup of the germline V gene, CDR1 and CDR2 are MDHEN and SYDVKM. At the junction V is shortened by 5 bases and J by 8 bases; bases outside the gene matches: 10. From the cysteine through the phenylalanine, the CDR3 covers 15 amino acids. Of the read, only the CDR3 DNA is kept; its 45 bases are in frame from base 1. This clonotype has a count of ten or more. Its antigen is still unknown. No base quality values were provided; no much bigger clone lies one nucleotide off.

This TCR was recovered from a human donor in good health (CMV status not recorded). Some clones in this sample may be carry-over from other donors' samples. The sequence is built from TRBV28 and TRBJ2-1, with 9 bases in between that match TRBD1. Specimen: PBMCs. The CDR3 corresponds to CASSQGTGLRDEQFF. At the DNA level, the sequence is TGTGCCAGCAGTCAAGGGACAGGGCTGCGCGATGAGCAGTTCTTC. With the portions outside the CDR3 filled from the reference TRBV28 and TRBJ2-1 genes, the complete variable region becomes DVKVTQSSRYLVKRTGEKVFLECVQDMDHENMFWYRQDPGLGLRLIYFSYDVKMKEKGDIPEGYSVSREKKERFSLILESASTNQTSMYLCASSQGTGLRDEQFFGPGTRLTVL.